These 15 T cell receptor beta chains originate from one sample sequenced in a study of blood T cell repertoires in COVID-19. Repertoires were generated with immunoSEQ multiplex PCR, while TCRdb's copy carries only in-frame clones and drops some. The data hold about 150,000 clones, with approximately 90% observed a single time. Material: peripheral blood. The origin of the receptors is a man aged 18-30 years with COVID-19, enrolled during active disease.

The chain has TRBV6-6 and TRBJ2-1; TRBD1 is a possible D gene (6 bases). CDR1 is MNHNY and CDR2 is SVGAGI in the germline V gene (reference sequence). The CDR3 loop spans 15 amino acids. With 6 bases removed from V and 2 bases from J, the gap between germline ends came to 14 bases. The CDR3 region has the DNA TGTGCCAGCAGCACCAGGGGAAGCCCCTACAATGAGCAGTTCTTC. Its translation is CASSTRGSPYNEQFF.

V and J are TRBV5-6 and TRBJ2-7; 7 nucleotides agree with TRBD1. The CDR3 length is 13 residues. CDR1 is SGHDT and CDR2 is YYEEEE in the germline V gene. V was clipped by 4 bases and J by 2 bases; unmatched bases: 3. CDR3 amino acids: CASSGTGAYEQYF. The CDR3 DNA follows: TGTGCCAGCAGCGGCACAGGGGCCTACGAGCAGTACTTC. Variable domain in full (rest from reference TRBV5-6 and TRBJ2-7): DAGVTQSPTHLIKTRGQQVTLRCSPKSGHDTVSWYQQALGQGPQFIFQYYEEEERQRGNFPDRFSGHQFPNYSSELNVNALLLGDSALYLCASSGTGAYEQYFGPGTRLTVT.

This chain links TRBV24-1 with TRBJ2-1; 9 bases match TRBD1. CDR1 and CDR2 from the germline V gene are KGHDR and SFDVKD. V lost 5 bases and J lost 4; bases outside the gene matches: 5. The CDR3 spans 15 residues. The CDR3 region is CATSVTGGSYNEQFF. CDR3 in DNA: TGTGCCACCAGTGTCACAGGGGGCTCGTACAATGAGCAGTTCTTC.

V and J are TRBV5-6 and TRBJ1-1; 9 bases fit TRBD1. Unmatched junction bases numbered 10, after V lost 4 bases and J lost 3 bases. CDR3 length: 16 residues. Per the germline V gene, CDR1 is SGHDT and CDR2 is YYEEEE. The CDR3 coding sequence is TGTGCCAGCAGCCTCGGGACAGGGAGATGGTACACTGAAGCTTTCTTT. Protein product: CASSLGTGRWYTEAFF.

The gene calls are TRBV18 and TRBJ1-6, with 7 bases that match TRBD1. The V segment lost 3 bases and the J segment 5 bases; nucleotides outside the gene matches: 7. The CDR3 is made up of 16 amino acids. Germline V gene sequence: CDR1 KGHSH, CDR2 LQKENI. CDR3 protein: CASSPRGRLDNSPLHF. In DNA, the CDR3 is TGTGCCAGCTCACCGAGGGGGCGCCTGGATAATTCACCCCTCCACTTT.

The chain uses TRBV18 and TRBJ1-5; the D gene is possibly TRBD1 (6 bases). The V and J ends lost 5 bases and 9 bases respectively, with 11 bases between them. Germline CDR1 is KGHSH and CDR2 is LQKENI. The CDR3 consists of 12 residues. The CDR3 loop reads CASSSGAGPQHF. In nucleotides, the CDR3 is TGTGCCAGCTCATCAGGGGCTGGGCCCCAGCATTTT.

This chain's CDR3 is CASSYPDYYGYTF. The CDR3 DNA follows: TGTGCCAGCAGTTACCCGGACTACTATGGCTACACCTTC. This chain connects TRBV6-2 or TRBV6-3 to TRBJ1-2; D is uncertain. Germline V gene sequence: CDR1 MNHEY, CDR2 SVGEGT. This CDR3 comprises 13 residues. The V gene lost 2 bases and the J gene lost 3 bases, with 7 bases spanning the gap.

This chain joins TRBV24-1 and TRBJ2-1; weak D call: TRBD1 (6 bases). Trimming pared 0 bases from V and 9 bases from J, leaving 14 bases between. This CDR3 has 15 residues. Germline V gene data show CDR1 as KGHDR and CDR2 as SFDVKD. The CDR3 DNA sequence: TGTGCCACCAGTGATTTGGGACAGCGTAGGGGTGAGCAGTTCTTC. Translation: CATSDLGQRRGEQFF.

The chain links TRBV4-1 to TRBJ2-7; 9 bases are a match to TRBD2. Germline CDR1 MGHRA, CDR2 YSYEKL. Losses at the gene ends were 3 bases for V and 6 bases for J; bases not matched to a gene: 21. The CDR3 is 19 residues long. CDR3 sequence (DNA): TGCGCCAGCAGCCATTCGGTGGCTTTGGCGGGAGGGCCTCGTTCCGAGCAGTACTTC. Translated, it gives CASSHSVALAGGPRSEQYF.

The V gene is TRBV12-3 or TRBV12-4, the J gene TRBJ1-1; D unresolved. V lost 3 bases and J 1 base, leaving 6 bases between the germline ends. The CDR3 has 13 amino acids. The CDR3 DNA reads as TGTGCCAGCAGTTTGGCAGAGAACACTGAAGCTTTCTTT. Protein: CASSLAENTEAFF.

The genes are TRBV5-6 and TRBJ2-1; 8 bases are shared with TRBD2. This CDR3 comprises 14 residues. J gave up 6 bases and V 1 base, and 3 bases lay outside the gene matches. CDR1 SGHDT and CDR2 YYEEEE come from the germline V gene. DNA for the CDR3: TGTGCCAGCAGCTTGTCTGGGACTAGCAATGAGCAGTTCTTC. Protein: CASSLSGTSNEQFF.

This sequence joins TRBV27 and TRBJ1-1; the D gene is possibly TRBD1 (5 bases). Germline CDR1 reads MNHEY; CDR2 reads SMNVEV (reference sequence). Between the trimmed V and J ends, which lost 3 bases and 6 bases, there was a span of 14 bases. The CDR3 contains 14 residues. DNA of the CDR3: TGTGCCAGCAGTTTCATAAATCGACAGTCTGAAGCTTTCTTT. Translation gives CASSFINRQSEAFF.

The V call is TRBV7-9, the J call TRBJ2-3; TRBD2 agrees at 11 bases. V gave up 6 bases and J gave up 2 bases; unmatched junction bases: 10. This CDR3 is 17 amino acids long. Germline assignment: CDR1 SEHNR and CDR2 FQNEAQ (reference sequence). The CDR3 bases are TGTGCCAGCAGTTTTAGCGGGAGGGTATGGGTCACAGATACGCAGTATTTT. As protein: CASSFSGRVWVTDTQYF. The full variable domain, completed using reference TRBV7-9 and TRBJ2-3, is DTGVSQNPRHKITKRGQNVTFRCDPISEHNRLYWYRQTLGQGPEFLTYFQNEAQLEKSRLLSDRFSAERPKGSFSTLEIQRTEQGDSAMYLCASSFSGRVWVTDTQYFGPGTRLTVL.

The chain employs TRBV7-6 and TRBJ2-3, with TRBD1 matching over 8 bases. This CDR3 is built from 15 residues. CDR1 is SGHVS and CDR2 is FNYEAQ in the germline V gene. Trimming at V came to 1 base and at J to 2 bases, leaving 2 bases not matched to a gene. The CDR3 spells CASSLGTGHTDTQYF. CDR3 DNA: TGTGCCAGCAGCTTAGGGACAGGGCACACAGATACGCAGTATTTT.

V gene TRBV29-1 combines with J gene TRBJ2-3; D not resolved. Trimming took off 1 base at V and 3 bases at J, with 14 bases between the two ends. Germline CDR1 and CDR2: SQVTM and ANQGSEA. This CDR3 comprises 15 residues. Here the CDR3 DNA reads TGCAGCGTTGAAGCTCCCTATGGGCCAACAGATACGCAGTATTTT. Translated: CSVEAPYGPTDTQYF.